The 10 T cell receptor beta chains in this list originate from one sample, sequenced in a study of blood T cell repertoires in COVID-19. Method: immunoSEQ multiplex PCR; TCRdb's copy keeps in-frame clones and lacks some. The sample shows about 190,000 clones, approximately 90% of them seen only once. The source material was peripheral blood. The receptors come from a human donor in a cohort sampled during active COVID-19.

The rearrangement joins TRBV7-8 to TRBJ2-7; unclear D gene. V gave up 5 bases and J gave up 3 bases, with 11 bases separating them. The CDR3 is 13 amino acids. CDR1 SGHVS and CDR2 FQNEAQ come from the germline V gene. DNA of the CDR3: TGTGCCAGCAGCCAGCCTGACAACTACGAGCAGTACTTC. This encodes CASSQPDNYEQYF.

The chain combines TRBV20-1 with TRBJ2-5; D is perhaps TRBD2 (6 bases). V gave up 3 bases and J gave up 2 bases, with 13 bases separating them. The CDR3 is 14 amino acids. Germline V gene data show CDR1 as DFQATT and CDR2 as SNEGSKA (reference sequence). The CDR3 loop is CSASSAGQQETQYF. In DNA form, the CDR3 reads TGCAGTGCTAGTTCTGCGGGGCAACAAGAGACCCAGTACTTC.

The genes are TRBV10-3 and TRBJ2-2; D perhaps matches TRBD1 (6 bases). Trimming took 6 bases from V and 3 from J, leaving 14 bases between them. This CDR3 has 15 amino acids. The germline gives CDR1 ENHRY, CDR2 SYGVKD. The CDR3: CAISPGQGYTGELFF. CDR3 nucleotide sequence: TGTGCCATCAGCCCGGGACAAGGTTACACCGGGGAGCTGTTTTTT.

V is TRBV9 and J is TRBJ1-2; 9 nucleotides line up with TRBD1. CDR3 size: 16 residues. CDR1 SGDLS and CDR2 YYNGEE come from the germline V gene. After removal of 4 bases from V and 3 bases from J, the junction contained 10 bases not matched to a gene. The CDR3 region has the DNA TGTGCCAGCAGCCCCGAGCTGTGGGACAGGGACTATGGCTACACCTTC. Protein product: CASSPELWDRDYGYTF. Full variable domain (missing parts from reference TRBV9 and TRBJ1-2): DSGVTQTPKHLITATGQRVTLRCSPRSGDLSVYWYQQSLDQGLQFLIQYYNGEERAKGNILERFSAQQFPDLHSELNLSSLELGDSALYFCASSPELWDRDYGYTFGSGTRLTVV.

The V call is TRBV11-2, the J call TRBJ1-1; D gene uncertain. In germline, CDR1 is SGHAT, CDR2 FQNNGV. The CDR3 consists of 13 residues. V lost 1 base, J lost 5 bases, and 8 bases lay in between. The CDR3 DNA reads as TGTGCCAGCAGCTTAGTACCGGGGACTGAAGCTTTCTTT. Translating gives CASSLVPGTEAFF.

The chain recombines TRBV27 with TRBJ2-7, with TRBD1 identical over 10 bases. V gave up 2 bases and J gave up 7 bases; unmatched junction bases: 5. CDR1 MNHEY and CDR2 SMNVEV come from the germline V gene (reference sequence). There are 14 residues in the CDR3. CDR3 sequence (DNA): TGTGCCAGCAGTTTACCCGGGACAGGGGCTGAGCAGTACTTC. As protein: CASSLPGTGAEQYF.

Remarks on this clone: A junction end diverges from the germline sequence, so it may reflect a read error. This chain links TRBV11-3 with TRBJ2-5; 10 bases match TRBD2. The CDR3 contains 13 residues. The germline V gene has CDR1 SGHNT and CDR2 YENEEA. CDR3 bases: TGTGCCAGCAGCTTAGGCGGACTAGCGGTCCCACACTTC. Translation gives CASSLGGLAVPHF.

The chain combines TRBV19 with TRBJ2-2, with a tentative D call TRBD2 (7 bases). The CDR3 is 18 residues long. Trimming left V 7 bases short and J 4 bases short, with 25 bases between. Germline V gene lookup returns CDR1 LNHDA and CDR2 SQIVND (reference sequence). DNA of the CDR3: TGTGCCAGTACCCCCATAATTGGGGGGGCCCAAATCACCGGGGAGCTGTTTTTT. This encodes CASTPIIGGAQITGELFF.

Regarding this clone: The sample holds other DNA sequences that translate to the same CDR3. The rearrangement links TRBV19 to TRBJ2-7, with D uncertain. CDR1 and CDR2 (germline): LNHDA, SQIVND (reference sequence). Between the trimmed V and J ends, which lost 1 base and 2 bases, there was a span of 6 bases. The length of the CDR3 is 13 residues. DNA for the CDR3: TGTGCCAGTAGTATAGGGGCCACCTACGAGCAGTACTTC. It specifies CASSIGATYEQYF.

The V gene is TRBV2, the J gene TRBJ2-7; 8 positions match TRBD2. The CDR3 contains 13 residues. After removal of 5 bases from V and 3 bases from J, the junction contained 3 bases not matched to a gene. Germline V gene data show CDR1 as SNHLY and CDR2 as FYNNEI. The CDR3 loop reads CASSRGTSYEQYF. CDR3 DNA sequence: TGTGCCAGCAGTCGCGGGACTAGCTACGAGCAGTACTTC.